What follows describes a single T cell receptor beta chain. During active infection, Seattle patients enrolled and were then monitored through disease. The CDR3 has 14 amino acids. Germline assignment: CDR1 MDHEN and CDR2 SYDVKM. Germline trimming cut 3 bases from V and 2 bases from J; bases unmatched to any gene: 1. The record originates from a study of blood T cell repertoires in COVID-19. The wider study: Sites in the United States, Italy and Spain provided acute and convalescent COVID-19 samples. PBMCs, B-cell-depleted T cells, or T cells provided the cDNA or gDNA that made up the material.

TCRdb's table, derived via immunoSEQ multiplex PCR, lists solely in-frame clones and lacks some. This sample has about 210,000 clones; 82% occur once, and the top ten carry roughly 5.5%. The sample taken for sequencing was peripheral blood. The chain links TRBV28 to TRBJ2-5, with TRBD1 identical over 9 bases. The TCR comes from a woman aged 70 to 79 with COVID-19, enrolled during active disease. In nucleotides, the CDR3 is TGTGCCAGCAGTTTTGACAGGGGGCAAGAGACCCAGTACTTC. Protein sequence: CASSFDRGQETQYF.